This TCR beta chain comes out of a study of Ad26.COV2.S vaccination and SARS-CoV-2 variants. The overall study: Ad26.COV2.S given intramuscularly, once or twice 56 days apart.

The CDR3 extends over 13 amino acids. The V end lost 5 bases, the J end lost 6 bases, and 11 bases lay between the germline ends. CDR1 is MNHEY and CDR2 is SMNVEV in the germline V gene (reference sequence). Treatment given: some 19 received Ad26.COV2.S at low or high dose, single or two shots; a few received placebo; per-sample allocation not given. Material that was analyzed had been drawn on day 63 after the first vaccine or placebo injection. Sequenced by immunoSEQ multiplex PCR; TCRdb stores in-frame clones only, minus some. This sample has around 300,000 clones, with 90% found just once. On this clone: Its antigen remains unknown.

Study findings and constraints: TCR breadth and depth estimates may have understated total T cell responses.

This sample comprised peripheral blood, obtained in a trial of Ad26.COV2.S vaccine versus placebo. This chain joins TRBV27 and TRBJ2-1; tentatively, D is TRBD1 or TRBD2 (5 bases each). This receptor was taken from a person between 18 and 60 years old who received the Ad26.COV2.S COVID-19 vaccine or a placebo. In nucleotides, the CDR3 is TGTGCCAGCAGTCTAGGGACGGTCAATGAGCAGTTCTTC. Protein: CASSLGTVNEQFF.